The T cell receptor (beta chain) under discussion was sequenced for a study of shared clonotypes between healthy human individuals. Germline V CDR1 and CDR2: SGHAT, FQNNGV. The V end lost 0 bases, the J end lost 0 bases, and 6 bases lay between the germline ends. This CDR3 is built from 15 residues. Regarding the study as a whole: Compared with memory subsets, naive subsets generally had larger estimated richness. Between a handful of donors, naive CD4 clonotypes were shared at a level of about 5%.

Comments on this clone: Its antigen is unidentified. The sample has other DNA sequences that encode this CDR3 too.

When replicate PCRs were run on sorted subsets, they used approximately 0.2 ug DNA, approximately 33,000 T cell genomes. Per the study methods: As immunoSEQ supplied junction-only sequences (without quality scores), filtering differed. Using immunoSEQ multiplex PCR, the repertoire was profiled, and TCRdb retains in-frame clones only, with some absent. Clone size and V and J calls were adopted from that table, with D and trimming inferred from the DNA. The table lists under 1 million clones, 95% to 97% of them singletons, with about 0.25% in the top ten. CD8 cells classed as naive were CD45RO-negative and positively selected for CCR7, excluding terminally differentiated effector memory CD45RA+ cells.

Material: naive CD8+ T cells sorted from blood. The chain is built from TRBV11-2 and TRBJ1-5; no reliable D call. This TCR derives from a man between 25 and 39 years old in good health. CDR3 in DNA: TGTGCCAGCAGCTTAGATTCGGGTAGCAATCAGCCCCAGCATTTT. Residues: CASSLDSGSNQPQHF.